This T cell receptor beta chain derives from a study of T cell responses to AZD1222 COVID-19 vaccine (dated by TCRdb to the early 2020s). Regarding the research as a whole: AZD1222 recipients with second doses at about 4 weeks or about 12 weeks were pooled, because spike-specific TCR depth and breadth did not differ between schedules. TCR sequencing was performed for about 250 trial participants, of whom about 200 were given two doses of AZD1222 and some 26 were given two doses of MenACWY control vaccine. Trial participants were enrolled into age subgroups of 18-55, 56-69 and 70-plus years, which contained about 150, 28 and 57 TCR-sequenced participants, respectively. The paper as a whole reports these results and caveats: Because no day 14 peak-response samples were available, the repertoires could be characterized only after the peak T cell response. In the small 56-69-year group, the increase in depth fell short of significance, most likely because of low power. Epitopes outside the regions mutated in the B.1.351 and B.1.1.7 variants were reportedly recognized by nearly half of the unique spike-specific TCRs. After two AZD1222 doses, spike-specific TCR breadth and depth were significantly higher than at day 0 and than in MenACWY recipients. Conclusions about previously exposed vaccinees are limited because only five to seven AZD1222 recipients were SARS-CoV-2 seropositive at baseline. Participants were mostly white British, with more females than males. The authors suggested clonal diversity may have been underestimated. The whole spike protein was spanned by vaccine-associated CD4 TCRs, and dominant responses were seen in regions 160-218 and 743-854.

On this clone itself: The antigen it recognizes is unknown. Within one base of it there is no much larger clone, and no base qualities were kept.

V trim: 6 bases; J trim: 4 bases; unmatched bases: 5. Taken from the germline V gene, the CDR1 and CDR2 loops are MNHEY and SVGAGI. The cysteine opens and the phenylalanine closes a CDR3 of 14 amino acids. Only the CDR3 DNA is retained, 42 bases long and in frame from the first base. Sample time point, as interpreted from the label and publication: baseline before first vaccination. The vaccinee samples were drawn from two UK trials, COV001 and COV002, one of which was a single-blind randomized controlled phase 2/3 trial testing AZD1222 (ChAdOx1 nCoV-19) in healthy adults. For TCRbeta chain sequencing, PBMC samples from trial participants were taken at day 0 and at day 28 after the second dose. The CDR3 regions of human TCRbeta chains were analyzed by immunosequencing. Under the source paper's analysis protocol: Repertoire TCRs were checked for matches against a reference library of SARS-CoV-2-specific TCRs that had been generated using the MIRA antigen-specificity platform. Breadth was defined as the fraction of unique TCRs that were SARS-CoV-2-associated. Depth was defined as the fraction of total T cells that were SARS-CoV-2-associated. Each spike-specific TCR was assigned to its reactive spike region and to a CD4 or CD8 class using the MIRA data. Log10-transformed breadth and depth values were compared by one-way ANOVA with Sidak's multiple comparisons tests. TCRdb limited this immuneACCESS table to in-frame rearrangements with V and J called. A share of clones is missing; checked studies link under half to unresolved V genes, and the rest is unexplained. That table supplies the V and J calls and clone size; D and trimming were determined from the DNA. This sample holds about 110,000 clones; over 75% were observed only once. The ten largest make up roughly 18% of the sample.

This TCR came from an adult in good health. The chain joins TRBV6-5 to TRBJ2-7; 11 junctional bases match TRBD2. The source material was peripheral blood, sampled on day 0 of AZD1222 vaccination. The DNA reads as follows: TGTGCCAGCAGACCTACTAGCGGGGGATACGAGCAGTACTTC. Translated, this gives CASRPTSGGYEQYF.